This section outlines one TCR beta chain sequence together with its context. Its antigen is undetermined. One junction end disagrees with the germline gene, perhaps due to a read error. This specimen belongs to a study of glioma-infiltrating T cells. Study results and caveats: Non-neoplastic patients had below-expected tissue-blood divergence, while all gliomas exceeded expectation. CDR3 overlap between tissue and blood was very small.

The iRepertoire nested amplicon-rescue multiplex PCR amplified TCR alpha and beta CDR3s from RNA. Input was about 100-450 ng of tissue mRNA or PBMC total RNA. TCRdb redid the calling of the multiplex PCR reads with MiXCR, one entry per CDR3 protein. The sample includes around 180,000 distinct CDR3 sequences, around 42% of them seen just once. The specimen was glioma tissue, nonneoplastic brain tissue, or PBMCs (not recorded which). The TCR comes from a human donor with low-grade glioma or glioblastoma, undergoing nonglioma brain surgery, or in good health (not recorded which).

CDR3 nucleotide sequence: TGCAGTGCCGAAAGGGATTTTAAGCCAGATACGGAGTATTTT. It is translated as CSAERDFKPDTEYF. This chain uses TRBV20-1 with TRBJ2-3, with no clear D. Germline values: CDR1 DFQATT, CDR2 SNEGSKA (reference sequence). The CDR3 sequence is 14 residues long.